This T cell receptor beta chain was found in a study of blood T cell repertoires in COVID-19. Whole-study context: Material from acute and convalescent COVID-19 was sourced from the United States, Italy and Spain.

Germline-derived CDR1 and CDR2 are MGHDK and SYGVNS. V was clipped by 8 bases and J by 5 bases; unmatched bases: 8. This CDR3 is 14 amino acids long. Assay: immunoSEQ multiplex PCR; the TCRdb copy retains only in-frame clones and omits some. Altogether tens of thousands of clones are present, about 85% being singletons, with the ten largest covering less than 6.5%. This chain connects TRBV25-1 to TRBJ1-4; 7 nucleotides align to TRBD1. This receptor was obtained from a man aged 55 to 69 with active COVID-19. Material: peripheral blood. In nucleotides, the CDR3 is TGTGCCAGCGGGCCAGGGGGTGCCAATGAAAAACTGTTTTTT. This sequence encodes CASGPGGANEKLFF.